These 24 T cell receptor beta chains were sequenced from one sample in a study of blood T cell repertoires in COVID-19. The assay was immunoSEQ multiplex PCR, and TCRdb's table has in-frame clones only and misses some. Among 300,000 to 450,000 clones, around 87% were seen once, and the ten largest hold approximately 1.2%. The sequenced sample was PBMCs or T cells enriched from blood (not recorded which). The receptor source for this set is a man between 25 and 39 years old who had recovered from COVID-19.

V and J are TRBV25-1 and TRBJ2-2; D is ambiguous. Trimming pared 9 bases from V and 2 bases from J, leaving 4 bases between. Per germline, CDR1 MGHDK and CDR2 SYGVNS. CDR3 size: 11 residues. CDR3 sequence reads: CASTNTGELFF. The DNA for the CDR3 is TGTGCCAGTACAAACACCGGGGAGCTGTTTTTT. Drawing the rest from reference TRBV25-1 and TRBJ2-2, the complete variable domain is EADIYQTPRYLVIGTGKKITLECSQTMGHDKMYWYQQDPGMELHLIHYSYGVNSTEKGDLSSESTVSRIRTEHFPLTLESARPSHTSQYLCASTNTGELFFGEGSRLTVL.

The CDR3 is CASSWGTADNQPQHF. CDR3 nucleotides: TGTGCCAGCAGCTGGGGGACAGCAGATAATCAGCCCCAGCATTTT. The V gene is TRBV5-6, the J gene TRBJ1-5; 7 bases match TRBD1. This CDR3 spans 15 amino acids. V gave up 3 bases and J gave up 4 bases; unmatched junction bases: 7. The germline V gene has CDR1 SGHDT and CDR2 YYEEEE. The complete variable domain, with remaining parts taken from reference TRBV5-6 and TRBJ1-5, reads DAGVTQSPTHLIKTRGQQVTLRCSPKSGHDTVSWYQQALGQGPQFIFQYYEEEERQRGNFPDRFSGHQFPNYSSELNVNALLLGDSALYLCASSWGTADNQPQHFGDGTRLSIL.

The V and J genes are TRBV3-1 (or the pseudogene TRBV3-2) and TRBJ2-5; the match to TRBD2 covers 7 bases. V shed 3 bases, J shed 6 bases, and the junction held 10 bases outside the gene matches. The CDR3 sequence is 15 residues long. The V gene's germline CDR1 is LGHDT and CDR2 YNNKEL (reference sequence). The CDR3 here is CASSHHLGGSKTQYF. The DNA of the CDR3 is TGTGCCAGCAGCCACCACTTGGGGGGGAGCAAGACCCAGTACTTC.

The V call is TRBV6-5, the J call TRBJ2-2; D is uncertain. This CDR3 has 15 amino acids. V was shortened by 5 bases and J by 1 base, with 11 bases between the two germline ends. Germline V CDR1 and CDR2: MNHEY, SVGAGI. Here the CDR3 reads CASSLRGGNTGELFF. The CDR3 DNA reads TGTGCCAGCAGTCTCCGTGGCGGGAACACCGGGGAGCTGTTTTTT.

The chain carries TRBV4-2 and TRBJ2-7, with D tentatively TRBD1 (6 bases). V gave up 0 bases and J gave up 2 bases, with 8 bases separating them. The CDR3 loop spans 14 amino acids. The germline CDR1 and CDR2 sequences are LGHNA and YNFKEQ. The CDR3 region is CASSQDDRTYEQYF. The CDR3, as DNA: TGTGCCAGCAGCCAAGACGACAGGACCTACGAGCAGTACTTC.

CDR3 sequence reads: CASSPGRHTGELFF. Written as DNA, the CDR3 is TGTGCCAGTAGCCCAGGGCGCCACACCGGGGAGCTGTTTTTT. The chain combines TRBV19 with TRBJ2-2, with D perhaps TRBD1 (5 bases). The CDR3 runs 14 residues. Looked up from germline, CDR1 is LNHDA and CDR2 is SQIVND (reference sequence). Trimming removed 6 bases from V and 3 bases from J, with 11 bases in between. Variable domain in full (rest from reference TRBV19 and TRBJ2-2): DGGITQSPKYLFRKEGQNVTLSCEQNLNHDAMYWYRQDPGQGLRLIYYSQIVNDFQKGDIAEGYSVSREKKESFPLTVTSAQKNPTAFYLCASSPGRHTGELFFGEGSRLTVL.

This sequence joins TRBV18 and TRBJ1-1; D call uncertain. Germline V gene lookup returns CDR1 KGHSH and CDR2 LQKENI. V was shortened by 6 bases and J by 4 bases, with 15 bases between the two germline ends. The CDR3 length is 14 residues. The CDR3 is CASSPASEGTEAFF. CDR3 DNA: TGTGCCAGCTCGCCTGCCTCGGAGGGCACTGAAGCTTTCTTT.

CDR3 sequence (DNA): TGTGCCAGCTCAATCCAGGCCATGAGCACAGATACGCAGTATTTT. It codes for CASSIQAMSTDTQYF. The chain carries TRBV18 and TRBJ2-3; D call uncertain. The CDR3 has 15 amino acids. V gave up 5 bases and J gave up 0 bases, with 12 bases separating them. Germline CDR1 KGHSH, CDR2 LQKENI.

The V gene is TRBV10-2, the J gene TRBJ1-1; D not resolved. Germline CDR1 WSHSY, CDR2 SAAADI. CDR3 size: 12 residues. Trimming pared 9 bases from V and 1 base from J, leaving 9 bases between. Here the CDR3 reads CASHSGNTEAFF. In DNA, the CDR3 is TGCGCCAGTCACTCAGGGAACACTGAAGCTTTCTTT.

This clone appeared a single time. In the same sample, other DNA sequences code for this CDR3. The chain recombines TRBV5-1 with TRBJ1-5, with 7 bases matching TRBD1. J was trimmed by 4 bases and V by 4 bases; bases with no gene match: 5. The CDR3 has 14 amino acids. The germline V gene has CDR1 SGHRS and CDR2 YFSETQ. The CDR3 nucleotides are TGCGCCAGCAGCCCCGGGACAGCGAATCAGCCCCAGCATTTT. The encoded protein is CASSPGTANQPQHF.

V and J are TRBV5-4 and TRBJ1-1; possibly TRBD1 for D (6 bases). Germline CDR1 is SGHNT and CDR2 is YYREEE (reference sequence). The CDR3 contains 13 residues. V was shortened by 7 bases and J by 4 bases, with 14 bases between the two germline ends. The CDR3 region has the DNA TGTGCCAGCGGAGCAGGGGTGGGCACTGAAGCTTTCTTT. Translated: CASGAGVGTEAFF.

The rearrangement uses TRBV19 and TRBJ1-5; 10 bases are shared with TRBD1. The CDR3 length is 14 residues. Per the germline V gene, CDR1 is LNHDA and CDR2 is SQIVND (reference sequence). DNA of the CDR3: TGTGCTAGTGGGTCGGGACAGGGGTTTTCGCCCCAGCATTTT. This codes for CASGSGQGFSPQHF.

This chain uses TRBV6-5 with TRBJ1-6, with D possibly TRBD1 on 6 matching bases. The CDR3 sequence is 15 residues long. Trimming took off 7 bases at V and 5 bases at J, with 15 bases between the two ends. Looked up from germline, CDR1 is MNHEY and CDR2 is SVGAGI. CDR3: CASNQGIRDNSPLHF. The DNA for the CDR3 is TGTGCCAGCAATCAGGGGATCAGAGATAATTCACCCCTCCACTTT.

V usage is TRBV7-9 and J usage is TRBJ2-5; the match to TRBD2 covers 13 bases. Germline-derived CDR1 and CDR2 are SEHNR and FQNEAQ (reference sequence). V shed 1 base and J 1 base; nucleotides not matched to a gene: 9. This CDR3 comprises 19 residues. CDR3 coding DNA: TGTGCCAGCAGCTTAGGGGCGACTAGCGGGGGGCTCGTCCAAGAGACCCAGTACTTC. This sequence encodes CASSLGATSGGLVQETQYF.

The V call is TRBV7-2, the J call TRBJ1-2; D remains unclear. V was clipped by 0 bases and J by 4 bases, with 15 bases between them. Germline-derived CDR1 and CDR2 are SGHTA and FQGNSA. The CDR3 loop spans 16 amino acids. CDR3 loop: CASSLAKVQASYGYTF. DNA for the CDR3: TGTGCCAGCAGCTTAGCTAAGGTGCAGGCGAGCTATGGCTACACCTTC. Complete variable domain (other parts from reference TRBV7-2 and TRBJ1-2): GAGVSQSPSNKVTEKGKDVELRCDPISGHTALYWYRQSLGQGLEFLIYFQGNSAPDKSGLPSDRFSAERTGGSVSTLTIQRTQQEDSAVYLCASSLAKVQASYGYTFGSGTRLTVV.

The chain uses TRBV5-1 and TRBJ2-7, with 8 bases matching TRBD1. The germline V gene has CDR1 SGHRS and CDR2 YFSETQ. This CDR3 spans 12 amino acids. V lost 0 bases, J lost 10 bases, and 3 bases stayed unmatched. The CDR3: CASSLGQGIQYF. The CDR3 DNA sequence: TGCGCCAGCAGCTTGGGACAGGGGATCCAGTACTTC.

This clone was seen only a few times. The genes are TRBV4-2 and TRBJ2-5, with D maybe TRBD2 (6 bases). Trimming took off 6 bases at V and 0 bases at J, with 14 bases between the two ends. The length of the CDR3 is 15 residues. Germline CDR1 LGHNA, CDR2 YNFKEQ. In DNA, the CDR3 is TGTGCCAGCAGGGCCCTTGGGGGGAACCAAGAGACCCAGTACTTC. Amino acids: CASRALGGNQETQYF.

The rearrangement links TRBV12-5 to TRBJ2-2; D possibly corresponds to TRBD2 (6 bases). Trimming removed 2 bases at V and 7 bases at J, with 11 bases between. CDR3 length equals 14 residues. Germline lookup yields CDR1 LGHNT and CDR2 FRNRAP. CDR3 nucleotide sequence: TGTGCTAGTGGTTTGAATCCCGGGGGCGGGGAGCTGTTTTTT. Translated, it gives CASGLNPGGGELFF.

This chain links TRBV5-6 with TRBJ2-1; TRBD1 agrees at 7 bases. The V gene end was trimmed by 0 bases and the J gene end by 9 bases; junction bases not matched to a gene: 9. The CDR3 consists of 15 residues. Germline CDR1 and CDR2: SGHDT and YYEEEE. CDR3 sequence reads: CASSLDWRTGGEQFF. The CDR3 DNA follows: TGTGCCAGCAGCTTGGATTGGCGGACAGGTGGTGAGCAGTTCTTC.

The chain uses TRBV4-2 and TRBJ2-1; D call uncertain. The CDR3 length is 13 residues. Germline CDR1 and CDR2: LGHNA and YNFKEQ. Trimming shortened V by 0 bases and J by 10 bases, and 10 bases separated the two germline ends. This CDR3 is CASSQEEAQEQFF. The CDR3 bases are TGTGCCAGCAGCCAAGAAGAGGCCCAAGAGCAGTTCTTC.

The chain combines TRBV27 with TRBJ2-1, with 9 bases matching TRBD2. The trim removed 3 bases at V and 10 bases at J, leaving 10 bases unmatched. Looked up from germline, CDR1 is MNHEY and CDR2 is SMNVEV (reference sequence). The CDR3 contains 15 residues. Here the CDR3 DNA reads TGTGCCAGCAGTTTTGGAGCGGGGGGCCAAAGGGAGCAGTTCTTC. Translating it yields CASSFGAGGQREQFF.

The gene calls are TRBV7-9 and TRBJ1-4; no reliable D call. The CDR3 extends over 19 amino acids. From germline, CDR1 is SEHNR and CDR2 FQNEAQ (reference sequence). V was clipped by 5 bases and J by 7 bases, with 29 bases between them. CDR3 DNA: TGTGCCAGCAGCCCCGGTGATATTGGGCAGTTCACGTATGGTGAAAAACTGTTTTTT. Translating it yields CASSPGDIGQFTYGEKLFF.

The chain links TRBV19 to TRBJ1-3; the match to TRBD1 covers 9 bases. After removal of 10 bases from V and 3 bases from J, the junction contained 13 bases not matched to a gene. The CDR3 consists of 16 residues. CDR1 LNHDA and CDR2 SQIVND come from the germline V gene (reference sequence). The chain's CDR3 is CATGSLDRGNGNTIYF. Here the CDR3 DNA reads TGTGCCACGGGATCCCTTGACAGGGGGAATGGAAACACCATATATTTT.

For the CDR3, the DNA is TGCGCCAGCAGCTTGGCAGAAAACATATATAATTCACCCCTCCACTTT. Residues: CASSLAENIYNSPLHF. V and J are TRBV5-1 and TRBJ1-6; D ambiguous. The CDR3 spans 16 residues. V lost 0 bases and J lost 4, with 11 bases in between. The germline V gene has CDR1 SGHRS and CDR2 YFSETQ.